This T cell receptor (beta chain) emerged from a study of cytomegalovirus exposure and HLA in healthy donors. CDR1 and CDR2 (germline): ENHRY, SYGVKD. This CDR3 has 14 amino acids. Trimming stripped 4 bases from V and 4 bases from J, with 12 bases between. With respect to this clone: The antigen is not known.

Study results and limitations: In a later analysis, 17,000 or so TCR beta sequences were associated with HLA alleles at 0.05 false discovery rate.

The PCR employed 60 Vbeta primers together with 13 Jbeta primers. Some clones are missing from TCRdb's copy, which holds only in-frame ones; the method was immunoSEQ multiplex PCR. The sample consists of about 140,000 clones, roughly four fifths of them appearing once. This clonotype originated in a woman aged 55-70 years in good health and CMV-seropositive. The sample consisted of PBMCs. This chain connects TRBV10-3 to TRBJ2-3; perhaps TRBD2 as D (5 bases). This chain's CDR3 is CAISGSAGPDTQYF. The CDR3 nucleotides are TGTGCCATCAGTGGGTCGGCGGGCCCAGATACGCAGTATTTT.